Listed below are T cell receptor beta chains from one sample, sequenced in a study of tumor and adjacent non-tumor tissue in lung cancer. TCRdb reanalysed the multiplex PCR reads using MiXCR and keeps one entry per CDR3 protein. In the table there are about 100,000 distinct CDR3 sequences, about 62% of which are singletons. Sequenced: distant non-tumor lung tissue. The receptors were sampled from a man aged 25 to 40 with non-small cell lung cancer. The CDR3 runs from the conserved cysteine through the conserved F or W. A D gene is named only where the DNA matches it firmly. A row's size may be missing; if present it is once, few, many or a size class.

TRBV20-1	.	.	TRBJ2-5	TGCAGTGCTGACGGACTAACGGGGGATACTACCCGCCAAGAGACCCAGCACTTC	CSADGLTGDTTRQETQHF
TRBV28	TRBD2	.	TRBJ2-1	TGTGCCAGCAGACGAAGGGCACTAGCGGGCAATGAGCAGTTCTTC	CASRRRALAGNEQFF
TRBV6-2/TRBV6-3	.	.	TRBJ2-2	TGTGCCAGCAGTTACGGTCTAGGGGATCCGCGTACCGGGGAGCTGTTTTTT	CASSYGLGDPRTGELFF
TRBV12-3/TRBV12-4	.	many	TRBJ2-2	TGTGCCAGCAGCGTAAGGCGGGAGCTGTTTTTT	CASSVRRELFF
TRBV13	.	.	TRBJ1-5	TGTGCCAGCAGCTCTGGCAATAGAAGGACTAACGGCACAGATACGCAGCATTTT	CASSSGNRRTNGTDTQHF
TRBV4-2	TRBD2	.	TRBJ2-5	TGTGCCAGCAGCCCGGGACTAGCGGGGAACCAAGAGAGCCAGTACTTC	CASSPGLAGNQESQYF
TRBV29-1	.	.	TRBJ1-1	TGCAGCGTTGGACGGACAGCTTTCAACATTGAAACTTTCTTT	CSVGRTAFNIETFF
TRBV6-1	TRBD1	.	TRBJ1-1	TGTGACACCAGTGCCTCAGGGACAGGGAACACTGAAGCTTTCTTT	CDTSASGTGNTEAFF
TRBV4-1	.	many	TRBJ1-2	TGCGCCAGCAGCCAAGCATACACCCAGAACTATGGCTACACCTTC	CASSQAYTQNYGYTF
TRBV6-5	TRBD2	.	TRBJ2-1	TGTTCCAGCAGTTCTCCGGGACTACCCGGGGAGCAGTTCTTC	CSSSSPGLPGEQFF
TRBV7-3	.	.	TRBJ2-1	TGTACGAGCAGCTCAAAGACTCCTCCTCGTCTCTTCTTC	CTSSSKTPPRLFF
TRBV11-2	.	.	TRBJ1-5	TGTGCCAACAGCAACAGCAGGGCCGATCAGCCCCAACATTTT	CANSNSRADQPQHF
TRBV6-8	.	many	TRBJ1-1	TGTGCCAGCAGTTACTTCGGGGACTTGAACACTGAAGCTTTCTTT	CASSYFGDLNTEAFF
TRBV11-2	.	.	TRBJ2-1	TGTTCCAGCAGCTTAAGCAACAATGGACAGTTCTTC	CSSSLSNNGQFF
TRBV20-1	.	few	TRBJ2-7	TGCAGTGTTAAGCGGCTAGTAGCCTACGAGCAGTACTTC	CSVKRLVAYEQYF
TRBV29-1	.	.	TRBJ2-6	TGCAGCGTCGACGGGGGATCTGGGGCCAACGTCCTGACTTTC	CSVDGGSGANVLTF
TRBV12-3/TRBV12-4	.	.	TRBJ1-2	TGTGTCAGCAGCCTTACTCTTCCGGATGGCTGCACCTTC	CVSSLTLPDGCTF
TRBV25-1	.	.	TRBJ1-1	TGTGCCAGCAGTGAATATAGGGGGGAAGCTAGTGAAGCTTTCTTT	CASSEYRGEASEAFF
TRBV20-1	.	many	TRBJ1-5	TGCAGTGCTAGTCTTCCAGGTAGCAATCAGCCCCAGCATTTT	CSASLPGSNQPQHF
TRBV5-6	.	.	TRBJ1-1	TGTGCCAACAGCCCTAACGGGGGGGAGTCGGCTTTCTTT	CANSPNGGESAFF
TRBV7-9	.	.	TRBJ2-5	TGTGCCAGCAGCCGACTTGGACTAGTGGGGGCCCAAGAGACCCAGTACTTC	CASSRLGLVGAQETQYF
TRBV11-2	.	.	TRBJ2-7	TGTGCCAGCAGCTTAGACGTGGAGGACGAGCAGTACTTC	CASSLDVEDEQYF
TRBV6-5	.	.	TRBJ1-3	TGTGCCAGCAGTTACTCCCCGACACTGACTGGAAACACCATATATTTT	CASSYSPTLTGNTIYF
TRBV29-1	.	many	TRBJ1-1	TGCAGCGCGACCCCTTTTGATCCGAACACTGAAGCTTTCTTT	CSATPFDPNTEAFF
TRBV6-2/TRBV6-3	.	.	TRBJ2-1	TGTACCAGCAGTCTTGACCTGAGCTCCTACAATGAGCAGTTCTTC	CTSSLDLSSYNEQFF
TRBV10-3	.	many	TRBJ1-5	TGTGCCATCAGTGATGGACAGCACATTCAGCCCCAGCATTTT	CAISDGQHIQPQHF
TRBV10-2	.	.	TRBJ2-4	TGCGCCAGCAGTGATAGCAACAGGGACGCCAAAAACATTCGGTACTTC	CASSDSNRDAKNIRYF
TRBV29-1	.	.	TRBJ1-1	TGTAGCGCCACACAGGGTGTGGGGTGGACTGAAGTTTTCTTT	CSATQGVGWTEVFF
TRBV11-1	TRBD2	.	TRBJ2-7	TGTGCCAGCAGCTATACTAGCGACCAATACGAGCAGTACTTC	CASSYTSDQYEQYF
TRBV6-2/TRBV6-3	TRBD1	many	TRBJ2-1	TGTGCCAGCAGCCCCGGGACAGAGTACAATGAGCAGTTCTTC	CASSPGTEYNEQFF
TRBV29-1	TRBD1	.	TRBJ2-5	TGCAGCTTCCGGACAGGGGGCCAAGAGACCCAGTACTTC	CSFRTGGQETQYF
TRBV11-2	TRBD1	.	TRBJ2-5	TGTGCCAGCACCCCGGACAGGGGGTGGGAGACCCAGTACTTC	CASTPDRGWETQYF
TRBV10-1	.	.	TRBJ2-1	TGCGCCAGCAGTGACTCCGCAGGGTGCAATGAGAAGTTCTTC	CASSDSAGCNEKFF
TRBV11-2	.	.	TRBJ2-7	TGTGCCAGCAGCTTAGAAACAGGGAACGAGCAGTACTTC	CASSLETGNEQYF
TRBV28	TRBD2	many	TRBJ2-3	TGTGCCAGCAGTCTCCGGGGGGCAGATACGCAGTATTTT	CASSLRGADTQYF
TRBV5-1	.	.	TRBJ2-1	TGCGCCAGCAGGCCAGGACCGGGCGATGAGCAGTTCTTC	CASRPGPGDEQFF
TRBV12-3/TRBV12-4	.	many	TRBJ1-6	TGTGCCAGCGGCGCGGGCCCAAATTCACCCCTCCACTTT	CASGAGPNSPLHF